This T cell receptor beta chain was captured by sequencing in a study of cytomegalovirus exposure and HLA in healthy donors. This clone showed up just a few times. The antigen remains unidentified. Relative to the germline gene, one junction end is altered; a read error may explain this. Study-level points and caveats: A later analysis showed HLA-associated TCR beta chains outstripping equally common others in clonal expansion. In a later analysis, TCR beta V- and J-gene trimming showed a link to a missense DCLRE1C variant. An observed cluster of highly shared sequence variants was recorded as a likely sequencing artifact. Later on, an analysis showed TCR association rates differing by HLA locus, with DRB1 the most and HLA-C the fewest.

60 Vbeta and 13 Jbeta primers were used in PCR. Clones were read by immunoSEQ multiplex PCR, and TCRdb kept only the in-frame ones, dropping some. This repertoire shows some 120,000 clones, about 10% found once; its top ten account for 4.6%. This TCR was sampled from a woman aged 18-29 years in good health and CMV-seropositive. Sequencing was performed on PBMCs.

CDR3 nucleotide sequence: TGTGCCAGCAGCTTACTAGCGGGAGTCCCGATCTCCCACAATGAGCAGTTCTTC. Translation gives CASSLLAGVPISHNEQFF. The chain links TRBV11-2 to TRBJ2-1, with 10 bases matching TRBD2. This CDR3 comprises 18 residues. Germline assignment: CDR1 SGHAT and CDR2 FQNNGV.